The 3 T cell receptor beta chains given below trace back to one sample, sequenced in a study of Ad26.COV2.S vaccination and SARS-CoV-2 variants. TCRdb's table, derived via immunoSEQ multiplex PCR, lists solely in-frame clones and lacks some. The sample has 300,000 to 400,000 clones, 80% to 90% seen once. Treatment denoted: around 19 received Ad26.COV2.S at low or high dose, single or two shots; about 5 received placebo; per-sample allocation not given. Sample collection was performed on day 63 after the first vaccine or placebo injection. This specimen was peripheral blood, taken in a trial of Ad26.COV2.S vaccine versus placebo. The source is a person aged 18-65 years who received the Ad26.COV2.S COVID-19 vaccine or a placebo.

The rearrangement uses TRBV5-4 and TRBJ2-5, with 9 bases matching TRBD1. The CDR3 extends over 13 amino acids. Losses at the gene ends were 4 bases for V and 5 bases for J; bases not matched to a gene: 3. Germline assignment: CDR1 SGHNT and CDR2 YYREEE (reference sequence). The CDR3 sequence: CASSTDRGETQYF. In DNA form, the CDR3 reads TGTGCCAGCAGCACGGACAGGGGTGAGACCCAGTACTTC.

The chain couples TRBV20-1 to TRBJ2-7, with a possible D match to TRBD1 (5 bases). V lost 1 base, J lost 4 bases, and 5 bases lay in between. Per the germline V gene, CDR1 is DFQATT and CDR2 is SNEGSKA (reference sequence). The CDR3 spans 11 residues. The CDR3 DNA is TGCAGTGCTAGAGCAGGGTACGAGCAGTACTTC. Translation: CSARAGYEQYF.

The genes are TRBV7-9 and TRBJ2-3; TRBD1 might be the D (5 bases). The CDR3 is 14 amino acids. Trimming left V 5 bases short and J 0 bases short, with 9 bases between. Germline loops: CDR1 SEHNR, CDR2 FQNEAQ (reference sequence). DNA of the CDR3: TGTGCCAGCAGCCAACAGGCTAGCACAGATACGCAGTATTTT. Its translation: CASSQQASTDTQYF. Together with reference TRBV7-9 and TRBJ2-3, the CDR3 gives the full variable domain: DTGVSQNPRHKITKRGQNVTFRCDPISEHNRLYWYRQTLGQGPEFLTYFQNEAQLEKSRLLSDRFSAERPKGSFSTLEIQRTEQGDSAMYLCASSQQASTDTQYFGPGTRLTVL.